This TCR beta chain was identified in a study of identical twins. Study-wide results and limits: Alpha sequences that were out-of-frame and twin-shared showed an excess of low generation probability. For out-of-frame beta sequences, excess twin sharing was weaker.

Template switching added a universal primer binding site, and final cDNA carried unique molecular identifiers. Each CDR3 protein is one row after TCRdb ran MiXCR on the 5' RACE reads. The table lists 350,000 to 450,000 distinct CDR3 sequences, about a fifth of them singletons, with approximately 12% in the top ten. V was clipped by 3 bases and J by 13 bases, with 20 bases between them. The germline V gene has CDR1 SGHDT and CDR2 YYEEEE. The CDR3 has 13 amino acids. This clonotype has a count of ten or more. The antigen is undetermined. The J gene is TRBJ2-7, the V gene TRBV5-6, with D possibly matching TRBD1 (5 bases). This clonotype originated in a man aged 45 to 65 in good health. The sequencing sample was made of naive T cells sorted from blood. The CDR3 reads CASSSLSRGYLYF. The CDR3 DNA reads TGTGCCAGCAGCTCGTTGAGTAGGGGATACCTTTACTTC.